This TCR beta chain was retrieved from a study of blood T cell repertoires in COVID-19. The germline V gene encodes CDR1 MNHNS and CDR2 SASEGT. The length of the CDR3 is 17 residues. Trimming pared 3 bases from V and 3 bases from J, leaving 17 bases between. Profiled with immunoSEQ multiplex PCR; TCRdb holds only in-frame clones, not every one. This sample yields around 100,000 clones, of which roughly nine tenths are seen a single time; less than 8.5% belongs to the top ten. The V call is TRBV6-1, the J call TRBJ2-2; tentative D call: TRBD1 (6 bases). Sequencing was carried out using peripheral blood. The sequence was obtained from a man aged 30 to 39 in a cohort sampled during active COVID-19. CDR3 in amino acids: CASSDRLPRGHTGELFF. The DNA for the CDR3 is TGTGCCAGCAGTGATCGGCTCCCCAGGGGACACACCGGGGAGCTGTTTTTT.